The TCR beta chain described here comes from a study of T cell responses to AZD1222 COVID-19 vaccine. General study results and limits: Targeting of unmutated variant regions was reportedly seen in nearly half of spike-specific TCRs.

Germline lookup yields CDR1 LNHNV and CDR2 YYDKDF (reference sequence). The CDR3 extends over 13 amino acids. Trimming removed 0 bases at V and 4 bases at J, with 7 bases between. Some clones are missing from TCRdb's copy, which holds only in-frame ones; the method was immunoSEQ multiplex PCR. The top ten hold about 20% of the sample, which has about 67,000 clones, less than 90% seen once. As for this clone: Its matching antigen is unknown.

Material: peripheral blood, obtained on day 0 of AZD1222 vaccination. This receptor was obtained from an adult in good health. V usage is TRBV15 and J usage is TRBJ2-7; no firm D call. CDR3 in amino acids: CATSRDPAYEQYF. The DNA for the CDR3 is TGTGCCACCAGCAGAGATCCAGCGTACGAGCAGTACTTC.